This T cell receptor beta chain is drawn from a study of breast tumors, draining lymph nodes, adjacent tissues. Whole-study findings and limits: Tumor TCR diversity was below lymph nodes but above nontumor tissue.

Germline V gives CDR1 DFQATT, CDR2 SNEGSKA (reference sequence). Trimming stripped 2 bases from V and 4 bases from J, with 11 bases between. The CDR3 totals 14 residues. In the case of this clonotype: Its antigen is not known.

TCRdb recomputed calls from the multiplex PCR reads with MiXCR, one row per CDR3 protein. Of over 10,000 distinct CDR3 sequences listed, 62% are singletons. The TCR originated in a female donor with breast cancer. Some clones in this sample may be carry-over from other donors' samples. The source material was tumor-adjacent breast tissue. The chain has TRBV20-1 and TRBJ1-4, with a weak D call TRBD1 (5 bases). In nucleotides, the CDR3 is TGCAGTGCTAGATTGGGACGGGGTAATGAAAAACTGTTTTTT. It codes for CSARLGRGNEKLFF.